This note documents a single T cell receptor beta chain sequence. The sample belongs to a study of prognosis after radiotherapy for stage I lung cancer. In the study overall: The patients, all with stage I non-small cell lung cancer, were enrolled between 2018 and early 2019. Concurrently with stereotactic body radiotherapy, no other therapy was received by any patient. Patients with tumors diagnosed as squamous cell carcinoma numbered six to eight, and those with adenocarcinoma twelve.

Two-round multiplex PCR amplified TCR beta CDR3 from genomic DNA. With primers specific to each TRBV and TRBJ gene, the first-round PCR was performed. The second round, a PCR step, used universal primers. One entry per CDR3 protein results from TCRdb running MiXCR on the multiplex PCR reads. The profile covers 20,000 to 25,000 distinct CDR3 sequences, with 35% to 50% appearing a single time and roughly three fifths taken by the ten largest. This specimen was PBMCs, taken before or after stereotactic body radiation therapy (not recorded which). The receptor was isolated from a donor over 45 with non-small cell lung cancer.

CDR3 bases: TGTGCCAGCAGCTTAGTGGGCAGCCGGCCGGATACGCAGTATTTT. This translates into CASSLVGSRPDTQYF. The chain recombines TRBV11-2 with TRBJ2-3; D ambiguous. In germline, CDR1 is SGHAT, CDR2 FQNNGV. CDR3 length: 15 residues. The V end was cut by 1 base, the J end by 6 bases, with 14 bases between.